The 27 T cell receptor beta chains reported below all come from one sample, sequenced in a study of OX40 agonist ivuxolimab in advanced cancers. Libraries were prepared by immunoSEQ multiplex PCR; TCRdb keeps only in-frame clonotypes and omits some of them. The repertoire holds roughly 93,000 clones, with approximately 84% as singletons. The sequencing used CD4+ or CD8+ T cells sorted from blood, collected in a trial of the OX40 agonist ivuxolimab. All receptors come from an adult with an advanced solid tumor such as melanoma, head and neck, liver or kidney cancer.

The chain carries TRBV5-8 and TRBJ1-1; D unclear. There are 15 residues in the CDR3. Germline V gene lookup returns CDR1 SGHTS and CDR2 YDEGEE. Trimming left V 7 bases short and J 0 bases short, with 16 bases between. DNA of the CDR3: TGTGCCAGCGGCCCACCGGGGTTCATGAACACTGAAGCTTTCTTT. It codes for CASGPPGFMNTEAFF.

As regards this clone: This CDR3 is also generated by other DNA sequences in the sample. The V and J genes are TRBV6-6 and TRBJ2-7; 11 positions match TRBD1. Trimming cost V 2 bases and J 4 bases; bases outside gene matches: 1. The CDR3 consists of 14 residues. Germline lookup yields CDR1 MNHNY and CDR2 SVGAGI (reference sequence). CDR3 protein: CASSYGQGAYEQYF. In DNA form, the CDR3 reads TGTGCCAGCAGTTACGGACAGGGGGCTTACGAGCAGTACTTC.

The gene calls are TRBV5-6 and TRBJ2-1; a possible D gene is TRBD1 (6 bases). V shed 0 bases and J shed 0 bases, with 13 bases lying between them. The germline V gene encodes CDR1 SGHDT and CDR2 YYEEEE. The CDR3 has 17 amino acids. The CDR3 coding sequence is TGTGCCAGCAGCTTGGGCGTGCAGGGGAGCTCCTACAATGAGCAGTTCTTC. Translation: CASSLGVQGSSYNEQFF.

The gene calls are TRBV6-6 and TRBJ2-3; TRBD2 is a possible D gene (6 bases). CDR1 is MNHNY and CDR2 is SVGAGI in the germline V gene (reference sequence). The CDR3 totals 14 residues. V shed 2 bases and J shed 5 bases, with 11 bases lying between them. CDR3 protein: CASSYTGVKDTQYF. Written as DNA, the CDR3 is TGTGCCAGCAGTTACACGGGAGTGAAAGATACGCAGTATTTT.

The chain links TRBV5-1 to TRBJ1-2, with no clear D. V was trimmed by 0 bases and J by 4 bases, leaving 7 bases between them. Looked up from germline, CDR1 is SGHRS and CDR2 is YFSETQ. This CDR3 contains 13 residues. The CDR3 sequence is CASSLDAGYGYTF. In nucleotides, the CDR3 is TGCGCCAGCAGCTTGGACGCTGGCTATGGCTACACCTTC.

This chain joins TRBV5-6 and TRBJ2-2, with D possibly TRBD1 on 5 matching bases. The germline V and J ends were trimmed by 4 bases and 6 bases, with 13 bases remaining between them. Looked up from germline, CDR1 is SGHDT and CDR2 is YYEEEE. The CDR3 length is 14 residues. CDR3 in amino acids: CASSPLSGSGELFF. The CDR3 bases are TGTGCCAGCAGCCCACTGTCAGGGTCCGGGGAGCTGTTTTTT.

The gene calls are TRBV29-1 and TRBJ2-7; 8 nucleotides agree with TRBD1. The CDR3 is made up of 15 amino acids. Germline V CDR1 and CDR2: SQVTM, ANQGSEA. V lost 6 bases, J lost 0 bases, and 10 bases stayed unmatched. For the CDR3, the DNA is TGCAGCGTCGCTGGGACAGGTGAGAGCTCCTACGAGCAGTACTTC. Its translation: CSVAGTGESSYEQYF.

This chain joins TRBV28 and TRBJ2-7, with 7 positions matching TRBD1. V shed 6 bases and J 5 bases; nucleotides not matched to a gene: 10. CDR3 length: 14 amino acids. Germline CDR1 reads MDHEN; CDR2 reads SYDVKM. The CDR3 here is CASRPTGSGNEQYF. Written as DNA, the CDR3 is TGTGCCAGCAGACCGACAGGGTCAGGGAACGAGCAGTACTTC.

In its sample, this clone was seen a few times. V usage is TRBV5-4 and J usage is TRBJ1-1; D gene uncertain. The CDR3 runs 13 residues. Germline CDR1 is SGHNT and CDR2 is YYREEE (reference sequence). V was shortened by 5 bases and J by 6 bases, with 14 bases between the two germline ends. CDR3 amino acids: CASSNILLAEAFF. CDR3 sequence (DNA): TGTGCCAGCAGTAATATTTTGCTGGCTGAAGCTTTCTTT.

The gene calls are TRBV4-1 and TRBJ1-2; 10 bases are a match to TRBD1. V was clipped by 1 base and J by 6 bases; unmatched bases: 5. In germline, CDR1 is MGHRA, CDR2 YSYEKL. The CDR3 is 15 residues long. CDR3 residues: CASSQAPGTGDGYTF. The CDR3 DNA reads as TGCGCCAGCAGCCAAGCCCCCGGGACAGGGGATGGCTACACCTTC.

V gene TRBV7-9 combines with J gene TRBJ1-6; 9 bases fit TRBD1. Trimming at V came to 1 base and at J to 9 bases, leaving 4 bases not matched to a gene. This CDR3 has 15 residues. Germline CDR1 SEHNR, CDR2 FQNEAQ (reference sequence). The CDR3 protein is CASSLVSGQGSPLHF. CDR3 nucleotides: TGTGCCAGCAGCTTAGTATCGGGACAGGGTTCACCCCTCCACTTT.

J is TRBJ2-4 and V is TRBV2; 7 bases align to TRBD2. V dropped 6 bases and J dropped 7; count of bases not matched to a gene: 9. The CDR3 covers 14 residues. The germline V gene encodes CDR1 SNHLY and CDR2 FYNNEI. The CDR3, as DNA: TGTGCCAGCAGCCCCGGGCTAGCGGTTAACATTCAGTACTTC. It specifies CASSPGLAVNIQYF. Looking up the rest from reference TRBV2 and TRBJ2-4 gives the full variable domain: EPEVTQTPSHQVTQMGQEVILRCVPISNHLYFYWYRQILGQKVEFLVSFYNNEISEKSEIFDDQFSVERPDGSNFTLKIRSTKLEDSAMYFCASSPGLAVNIQYFGAGTRLSVL.

The chain employs TRBV19 and TRBJ2-1; 13 nucleotides line up with TRBD2. The V segment lost 5 bases and the J segment 1 base; nucleotides outside the gene matches: 14. Germline values: CDR1 LNHDA, CDR2 SQIVND (reference sequence). The CDR3 covers 20 residues. The CDR3 nucleotides are TGTGCCAGTAGTCCCCGGGGACTAGCGGGATCACATAGGTCCTACAATGAGCAGTTCTTC. Translating it yields CASSPRGLAGSHRSYNEQFF.

This clone was counted between two and nine times. V is TRBV2 and J is TRBJ2-7; D is unclear. Trimming shortened V by 5 bases and J by 3 bases, and 5 bases separated the two germline ends. Per the germline V gene, CDR1 is SNHLY and CDR2 is FYNNEI. There are 11 residues in the CDR3. The chain's CDR3 is CASSPLYEQYF. CDR3 sequence (DNA): TGTGCCAGCAGTCCGCTCTACGAGCAGTACTTC.

Here the CDR3 DNA reads TGTGCCTGGAGTGTTTGGACAGACTACGAGCAGTACTTC. Its translation: CAWSVWTDYEQYF. V is TRBV30 and J is TRBJ2-7, with a possible D match to TRBD1 (6 bases). This CDR3 region has 13 residues. Germline CDR1 is GTSNPN and CDR2 is SVGIG (reference sequence). Trimming left V 0 bases short and J 3 bases short, with 9 bases between.

The rearrangement joins TRBV5-6 to TRBJ1-2, with D maybe TRBD1 (5 bases). Per germline, CDR1 SGHDT and CDR2 YYEEEE. This CDR3 is built from 14 residues. The V end was cut by 5 bases, the J end by 0 bases, with 11 bases between. The CDR3 coding sequence is TGTGCCAGCAGGGGACGGAACTCTAACTATGGCTACACCTTC. Its protein product is CASRGRNSNYGYTF.

The rearrangement links TRBV10-1 to TRBJ2-1, with TRBD2 matching over 7 bases. V was pared by 0 bases and J by 3 bases, with 5 bases of the junction left unmatched. Germline lookup yields CDR1 WNHNN and CDR2 SYGVQD (reference sequence). The CDR3 spans 16 residues. The CDR3: CASSESGGNLYNEQFF. The CDR3 DNA sequence: TGCGCCAGCAGTGAGTCGGGAGGGAACCTCTACAATGAGCAGTTCTTC.

The chain links TRBV11-3 to TRBJ2-1, with 9 bases fitting TRBD2. The CDR3 consists of 15 residues. The trim removed 2 bases at V and 7 bases at J, leaving 6 bases unmatched. Germline V CDR1 and CDR2: SGHNT, YENEEA. CDR3: CASSLTGLATNEQFF. Written as DNA, the CDR3 is TGTGCCAGCAGCTTAACGGGACTAGCCACGAATGAGCAGTTCTTC.

The gene calls are TRBV10-3 and TRBJ2-7; 8 nucleotides match TRBD1. V trimming: 2 bases; J trimming: 2 bases; junction bases outside the gene matches: 2. Germline V gene data show CDR1 as ENHRY and CDR2 as SYGVKD. CDR3 size: 14 residues. The CDR3 reads CAISETGGPYEQYF. CDR3 nucleotide sequence: TGTGCCATCAGTGAGACAGGGGGACCCTACGAGCAGTACTTC.

CDR3 bases: TGTGCCAGCAGTTACTCGATTGGCACTAGTAACTATGGCTACACCTTC. Residues: CASSYSIGTSNYGYTF. The chain combines TRBV6-5 with TRBJ1-2, with D uncertain. CDR3 size: 16 residues. Looked up from germline, CDR1 is MNHEY and CDR2 is SVGAGI. Trimming took off 0 bases at V and 1 base at J, with 12 bases between the two ends.

The chain uses TRBV19 and TRBJ2-3; 12 bases map to TRBD2. V trimming: 5 bases; J trimming: 3 bases; junction bases outside the gene matches: 9. The CDR3 has 17 amino acids. The germline V gene has CDR1 LNHDA and CDR2 SQIVND (reference sequence). CDR3 in DNA: TGTGCCAGTAGTCCCTCCCCGACTAGCGGGAGAACAGATACGCAGTATTTT. This codes for CASSPSPTSGRTDTQYF.

In its sample, this clone was seen a few times. This chain uses TRBV5-1 with TRBJ2-1; TRBD2 aligns across 13 bases. Trimming cost V 0 bases and J 7 bases; bases outside gene matches: 7. This CDR3 is built from 17 residues. CDR1 is SGHRS and CDR2 is YFSETQ in the germline V gene. The CDR3 DNA sequence: TGCGCCAGCAGCTTGGAAGTGGGGACTAGCGGGAAGAATGAGCAGTTCTTC. This encodes CASSLEVGTSGKNEQFF.

The rearrangement uses TRBV6-6 and TRBJ2-2, with D possibly TRBD1 on 6 matching bases. Germline loops: CDR1 MNHNY, CDR2 SVGAGI (reference sequence). This CDR3 is built from 13 residues. Trimming stripped 7 bases from V and 7 bases from J, with 13 bases between. The CDR3: CASTRRGFGELFF. In DNA, the CDR3 is TGTGCCAGCACACGAAGGGGGTTCGGGGAGCTGTTTTTT.

J is TRBJ2-7 and V is TRBV5-1; maybe TRBD1 (8 bases). This CDR3 has 16 residues. V was cut by 5 bases and J by 6 bases, with 24 bases left in between. The germline gives CDR1 SGHRS, CDR2 YFSETQ. CDR3 nucleotides: TGCGCCAGCAGTTCCCGGGGGGCAGGGGGCTCCGGCGAGCAGTACTTC. Translated, it gives CASSSRGAGGSGEQYF.

The V and J genes are TRBV5-6 and TRBJ1-3; D is perhaps TRBD1 (6 bases). The germline V and J ends were trimmed by 5 bases and 8 bases, with 14 bases remaining between them. The length of the CDR3 is 13 residues. Germline loops: CDR1 SGHDT, CDR2 YYEEEE. The CDR3 sequence is CASRPQGIDTIYF. In DNA, the CDR3 is TGTGCCAGCAGACCACAGGGTATCGACACCATATATTTT.

The CDR3 loop reads CASRWGQWGTDTQYF. Written as DNA, the CDR3 is TGTGCCAGCAGGTGGGGACAGTGGGGGACAGATACGCAGTATTTT. The chain couples TRBV2 to TRBJ2-3, with 7 bases matching TRBD1. The CDR3 is 15 residues long. V shed 6 bases, J shed 3 bases, and the junction held 9 bases outside the gene matches. Germline V CDR1 and CDR2: SNHLY, FYNNEI.

The chain has TRBV14 and TRBJ2-2, with D possibly TRBD1 on 7 matching bases. This CDR3 spans 15 amino acids. Germline values: CDR1 SGHDN, CDR2 FVKESK. V was cut by 5 bases and J by 1 base, with 11 bases left in between. CDR3: CASSGRTGNTGELFF. The DNA of the CDR3 is TGTGCCAGCAGCGGGAGGACAGGGAACACCGGGGAGCTGTTTTTT. The full variable domain, completed using reference TRBV14 and TRBJ2-2, is EAGVTQFPSHSVIEKGQTVTLRCDPISGHDNLYWYRRVMGKEIKFLLHFVKESKQDESGMPNNRFLAERTGGTYSTLKVQPAELEDSGVYFCASSGRTGNTGELFFGEGSRLTVL.